The 10 T cell receptor beta chains given below trace back to one sample, sequenced in a study of shared clonotypes between healthy human individuals. Sequencing was performed with immunoSEQ multiplex PCR; in TCRdb, only in-frame clones are kept and a portion is missing. The table includes more than 2 million clones, 95% detected once. Sequenced: naive CD4+ T cells sorted from blood. Stated subset: CD45RA+ positively selected. The receptors come from a man aged 18-30 years in good health.

As to this clone: The sample contains more than one DNA sequence encoding this CDR3. The rearrangement joins TRBV5-1 to TRBJ1-4, with D hard to call. The germline V gene encodes CDR1 SGHRS and CDR2 YFSETQ. This CDR3 has 14 residues. Trimming stripped 2 bases from V and 0 bases from J, with 5 bases between. CDR3 DNA: TGCGCCAGCAGCTTTGGAGCAACTAATGAAAAACTGTTTTTT. Translating it yields CASSFGATNEKLFF. Filled out from reference TRBV5-1 and TRBJ1-4, the complete variable domain reads KAGVTQTPRYLIKTRGQQVTLSCSPISGHRSVSWYQQTPGQGLQFLFEYFSETQRNKGNFPGRFSGRQFSNSRSEMNVSTLELGDSALYLCASSFGATNEKLFFGSGTQLSVL.

This rearrangement joins TRBV6-1 to TRBJ1-2; the D gene is possibly TRBD1 (5 bases). V lost 7 bases, J lost 5 bases, and 14 bases lay in between. The germline gives CDR1 MNHNS, CDR2 SASEGT. This CDR3 contains 13 residues. CDR3 in amino acids: CASTVGGRYGYTF. Written as DNA, the CDR3 is TGTGCCAGCACCGTGGGGGGTCGGTATGGCTACACCTTC.

This chain connects TRBV5-6 to TRBJ2-1; 7 nucleotides agree with TRBD1. V dropped 0 bases and J dropped 2; count of bases not matched to a gene: 2. This CDR3 spans 15 amino acids. Germline V gives CDR1 SGHDT, CDR2 YYEEEE. The CDR3 is CASSLGQGTYNEQFF. The CDR3 region has the DNA TGTGCCAGCAGCTTGGGACAGGGAACCTACAATGAGCAGTTCTTC.

This rearrangement joins TRBV10-2 to TRBJ2-4, with D possibly matching TRBD2 (5 bases). The germline CDR1 and CDR2 sequences are WSHSY and SAAADI. V was shortened by 0 bases and J by 6 bases, with 12 bases between the two germline ends. This CDR3 contains 15 residues. CDR3 residues: CASSESNLAGNIQYF. CDR3 coding DNA: TGCGCCAGCAGTGAGTCGAACCTAGCTGGAAACATTCAGTACTTC.

The rearrangement joins TRBV30 to TRBJ2-7; D may be TRBD1 (7 bases). Looked up from germline, CDR1 is GTSNPN and CDR2 is SVGIG (reference sequence). The CDR3 runs to 12 residues. V was clipped by 7 bases and J by 4 bases, with 14 bases between them. CDR3 loop: CASHRGLYEQYF. The CDR3, as DNA: TGTGCCTCCCACAGGGGACTGTACGAGCAGTACTTC.

For this clone: This could be a read error, since a much larger clone is one nucleotide away. The chain uses TRBV6-5 and TRBJ1-4; no reliable D call. CDR1 is MNHEY, CDR2 SVGAGI, per germline. This CDR3 is built from 13 residues. Trimming removed 6 bases from V and 0 bases from J, with 5 bases in between. CDR3 loop: CASRRSTNEKLFF. In DNA form, the CDR3 reads TGTGCCAGCAGGCGATCAACTAATGAAAAACTGTTTTTT.

The chain combines TRBV5-6 with TRBJ2-1, with TRBD1 matching 7 bases. There are 18 residues in the CDR3. V lost 3 bases, J lost 0 bases, and 12 bases stayed unmatched. Germline CDR1 SGHDT, CDR2 YYEEEE. The CDR3 spells CASSSSRQGIFSYNEQFF. The CDR3 DNA reads TGTGCCAGCAGCTCGTCTAGACAGGGAATATTCTCCTACAATGAGCAGTTCTTC.

This chain joins TRBV18 and TRBJ2-7; a possible D gene is TRBD2 (5 bases). This CDR3 is built from 14 residues. The germline gives CDR1 KGHSH, CDR2 LQKENI. Trimming removed 3 bases from V and 2 bases from J, with 11 bases in between. The chain's CDR3 is CASSPQEATYEQYF. DNA of the CDR3: TGTGCCAGCTCACCGCAGGAGGCTACCTACGAGCAGTACTTC. The full variable domain, in which reference TRBV18 and TRBJ2-7 provide the parts outside the CDR3, is NAGVMQNPRHLVRRRGQEARLRCSPMKGHSHVYWYRQLPEEGLKFMVYLQKENIIDESGMPKERFSAEFPKEGPSILRIQQVVRGDSAAYFCASSPQEATYEQYFGPGTRLTVT.

This chain's CDR3 is CAISENEITTDTQYF. CDR3 DNA sequence: TGTGCCATCAGTGAGAATGAAATCACCACAGATACGCAGTATTTT. The V call is TRBV10-3, the J call TRBJ2-3; D call uncertain. Germline V gene lookup returns CDR1 ENHRY and CDR2 SYGVKD. The V gene lost 2 bases and the J gene lost 2 bases, with 11 bases spanning the gap. The length of the CDR3 is 15 residues.

As regards this clone: Other DNA sequences in the sample encode the same CDR3. The chain couples TRBV11-2 to TRBJ1-2, with a possible D match to TRBD1 (6 bases). V lost 4 bases to trimming and J lost 5 bases, with 11 bases between them. Germline CDR1 reads SGHAT; CDR2 reads FQNNGV. The CDR3 has 13 residues. CDR3 coding DNA: TGTGCCAGCAGCTCCCTCCAGGGGTATGGCTACACCTTC. Translation gives CASSSLQGYGYTF.